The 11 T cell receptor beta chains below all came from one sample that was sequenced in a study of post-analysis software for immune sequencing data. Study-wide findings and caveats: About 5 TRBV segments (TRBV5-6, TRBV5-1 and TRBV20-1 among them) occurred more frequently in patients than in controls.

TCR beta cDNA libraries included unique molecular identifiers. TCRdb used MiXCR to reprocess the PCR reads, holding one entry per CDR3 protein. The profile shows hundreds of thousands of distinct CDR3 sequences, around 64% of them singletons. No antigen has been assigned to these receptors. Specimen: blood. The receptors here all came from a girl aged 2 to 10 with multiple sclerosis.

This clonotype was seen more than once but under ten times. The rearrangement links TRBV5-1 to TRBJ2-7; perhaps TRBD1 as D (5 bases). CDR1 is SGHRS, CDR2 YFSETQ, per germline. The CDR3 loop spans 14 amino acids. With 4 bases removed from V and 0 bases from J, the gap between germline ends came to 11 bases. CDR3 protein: CASSADRSSYEQYF. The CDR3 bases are TGCGCCAGCAGCGCCGACAGATCCTCCTACGAGCAGTACTTC.

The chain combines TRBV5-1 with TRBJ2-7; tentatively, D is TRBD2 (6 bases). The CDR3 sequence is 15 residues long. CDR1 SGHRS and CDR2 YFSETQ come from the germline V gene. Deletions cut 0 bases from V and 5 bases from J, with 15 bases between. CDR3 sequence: CASSLEAGNVDEQYF. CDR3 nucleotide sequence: TGCGCCAGCAGCTTGGAGGCGGGGAATGTCGACGAGCAGTACTTC. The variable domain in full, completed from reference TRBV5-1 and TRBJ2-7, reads KAGVTQTPRYLIKTRGQQVTLSCSPISGHRSVSWYQQTPGQGLQFLFEYFSETQRNKGNFPGRFSGRQFSNSRSEMNVSTLELGDSALYLCASSLEAGNVDEQYFGPGTRLTVT.

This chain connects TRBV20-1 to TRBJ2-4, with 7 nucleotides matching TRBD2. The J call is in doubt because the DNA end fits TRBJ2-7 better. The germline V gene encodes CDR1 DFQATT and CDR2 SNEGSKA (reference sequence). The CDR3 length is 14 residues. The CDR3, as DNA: TGCAGTGCTCAGGCGCCTAGCGGAACCTACGAGCAGTACTTC. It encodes CSAQAPSGTYEQYF.

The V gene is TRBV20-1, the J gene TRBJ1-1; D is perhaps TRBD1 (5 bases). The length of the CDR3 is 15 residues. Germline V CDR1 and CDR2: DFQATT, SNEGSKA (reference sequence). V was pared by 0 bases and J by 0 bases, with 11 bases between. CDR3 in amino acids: CSAREARGMNTEAFF. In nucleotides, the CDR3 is TGCAGTGCTAGAGAGGCGCGGGGGATGAACACTGAAGCTTTCTTT.

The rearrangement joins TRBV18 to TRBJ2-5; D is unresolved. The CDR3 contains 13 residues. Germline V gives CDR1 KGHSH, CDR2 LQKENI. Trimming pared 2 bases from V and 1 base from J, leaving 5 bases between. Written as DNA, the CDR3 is TGTGCCAGCTCACCAGGATTCCAAGAGACCCAGTACTTC. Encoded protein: CASSPGFQETQYF.

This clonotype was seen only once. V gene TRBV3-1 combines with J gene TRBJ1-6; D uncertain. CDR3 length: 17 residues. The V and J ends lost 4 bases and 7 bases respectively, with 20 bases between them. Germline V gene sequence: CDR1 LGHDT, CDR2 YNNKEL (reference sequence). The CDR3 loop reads CASSPSIYWEPNSPLHF. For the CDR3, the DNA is TGTGCCAGCAGCCCTTCAATTTACTGGGAGCCGAATTCACCCCTCCACTTT.

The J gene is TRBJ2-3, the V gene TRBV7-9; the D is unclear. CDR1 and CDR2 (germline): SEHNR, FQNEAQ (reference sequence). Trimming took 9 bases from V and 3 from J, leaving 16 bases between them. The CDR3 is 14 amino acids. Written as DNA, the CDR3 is TGTGCCAGTAACCCCCACGAAGAGACAGATACGCAGTATTTT. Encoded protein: CASNPHEETDTQYF.

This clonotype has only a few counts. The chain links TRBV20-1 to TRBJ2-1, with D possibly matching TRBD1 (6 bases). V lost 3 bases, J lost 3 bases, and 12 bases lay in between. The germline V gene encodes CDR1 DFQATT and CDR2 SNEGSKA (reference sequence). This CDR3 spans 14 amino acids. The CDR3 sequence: CSASGQRSYNEQFF. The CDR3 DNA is TGCAGTGCTAGCGGACAGAGAAGCTACAATGAGCAGTTCTTC.

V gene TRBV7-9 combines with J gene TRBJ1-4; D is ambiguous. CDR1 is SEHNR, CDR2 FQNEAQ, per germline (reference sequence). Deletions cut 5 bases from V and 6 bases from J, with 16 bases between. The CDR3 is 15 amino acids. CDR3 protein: CASSIGSGSYEKLFF. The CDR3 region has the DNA TGTGCCAGCAGCATAGGTTCGGGATCGTATGAAAAACTGTTTTTT.

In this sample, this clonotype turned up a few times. The CDR3 spells CSARWTSGSDEQYF. DNA for the CDR3: TGCAGTGCTAGGTGGACTAGCGGGAGTGACGAGCAGTACTTC. The genes are TRBV20-1 and TRBJ2-7; 13 positions match TRBD2. The CDR3 contains 14 residues. With 3 bases clipped from V and 5 bases from J, the junction kept 4 bases outside the gene matches. Germline loops: CDR1 DFQATT, CDR2 SNEGSKA (reference sequence).

CDR3 sequence (DNA): TGTGCCATCAGTCACAGGGGGCAGGTTACTGAAGCTTTCTTT. As protein: CAISHRGQVTEAFF. The rearrangement uses TRBV10-3 and TRBJ1-1; TRBD1 matches at 9 bases. Germline-derived CDR1 and CDR2 are ENHRY and SYGVKD. The CDR3 runs to 14 residues. V dropped 5 bases and J dropped 5; count of bases not matched to a gene: 6.